What follows describes a single TCR beta chain. Its antigen is not identified. Profiling relied on immunoSEQ multiplex PCR, and the TCRdb table lists in-frame clones only, not all of them. The data hold 95,000 to 100,000 clones, with roughly 82% observed a single time. Per the germline V gene, CDR1 is SEHNR and CDR2 is FQNEAQ (reference sequence). The CDR3 has 16 residues. V shed 5 bases and J shed 0 bases, with 16 bases lying between them. This entry comes from a study of graft-versus-host responses after intestinal transplantation. The wider study: The transplants performed in recipients were multivisceral, liver-intestinal, or isolated intestinal. Recipients across the board were started on anti-thymocyte globulin induction, then kept on tacrolimus and steroids for approximately three years. Overall study results and limits: Individuals who had graft-donor T cell macrochimerism had allografts that showed high graft-versus-host to host-versus-graft clonal ratios. GvH clones were found in recipient marrow; some appeared first in ileum or blood.

The sequenced sample was PBMCs, obtained 255 days after intestinal transplant. The rearrangement uses TRBV7-9 and TRBJ2-5; either TRBD1 or TRBD2 may supply D (5 bases each). The receptor was derived from a human patient who received an intestinal transplant, so some T cells may come from the graft donor. The CDR3 sequence: CASSPRDPGYQETQYF. For the CDR3, the DNA is TGTGCCAGCAGCCCCCGGGACCCAGGGTACCAAGAGACCCAGTACTTC.